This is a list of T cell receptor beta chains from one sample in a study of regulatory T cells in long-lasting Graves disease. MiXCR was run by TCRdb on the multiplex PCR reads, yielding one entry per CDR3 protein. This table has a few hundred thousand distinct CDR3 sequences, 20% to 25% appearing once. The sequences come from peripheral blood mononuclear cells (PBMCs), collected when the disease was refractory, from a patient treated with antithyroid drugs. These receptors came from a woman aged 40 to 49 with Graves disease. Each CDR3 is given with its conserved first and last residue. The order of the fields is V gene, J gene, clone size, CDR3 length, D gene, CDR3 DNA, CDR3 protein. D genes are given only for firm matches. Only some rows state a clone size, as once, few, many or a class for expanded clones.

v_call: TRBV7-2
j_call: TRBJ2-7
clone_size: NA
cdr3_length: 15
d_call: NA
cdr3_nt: TGTGCCAGCAGCTTAGTTCCTAGTGAGCGATCCGAGCAGTACTTC
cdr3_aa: CASSLVPSERSEQYF

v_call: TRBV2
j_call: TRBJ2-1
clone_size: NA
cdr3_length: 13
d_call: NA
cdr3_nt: TGTGCCAGCAGTGACACAGGGTACAATGAGCAGTTCTTC
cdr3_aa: CASSDTGYNEQFF

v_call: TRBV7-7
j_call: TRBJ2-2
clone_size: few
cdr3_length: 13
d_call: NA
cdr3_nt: TGTGCTAGCAGCGCCCGACTAACCGGGGAGCTGTTTTTT
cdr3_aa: CASSARLTGELFF

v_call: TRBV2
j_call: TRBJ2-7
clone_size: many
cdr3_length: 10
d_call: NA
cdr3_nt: TGTGCCAGCAGTGAACACGAGCAGTACTTC
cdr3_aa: CASSEHEQYF

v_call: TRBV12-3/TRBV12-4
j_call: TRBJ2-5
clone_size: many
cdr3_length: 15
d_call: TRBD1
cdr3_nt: TGTGCCAGCAGTTTACAAGGGACAGGGGGCGGGACCCAGTACTTC
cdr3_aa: CASSLQGTGGGTQYF

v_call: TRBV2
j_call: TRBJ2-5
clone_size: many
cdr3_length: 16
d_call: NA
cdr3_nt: TGTGCCAGCAATAAGTGGGGGGCGACACTGCAAGAGACCCAGTACTTC
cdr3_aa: CASNKWGATLQETQYF

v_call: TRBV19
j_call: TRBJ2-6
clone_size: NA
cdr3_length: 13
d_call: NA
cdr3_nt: TGTGCCAGTAGTAACCCTGGGGCCAACGTCCTGACTTTC
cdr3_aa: CASSNPGANVLTF

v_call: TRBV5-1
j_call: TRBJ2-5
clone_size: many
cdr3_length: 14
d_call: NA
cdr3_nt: TGCGCCAGCAGCTTGGTCCCTTCCGTAGAGACCCAGTACTTC
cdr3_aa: CASSLVPSVETQYF

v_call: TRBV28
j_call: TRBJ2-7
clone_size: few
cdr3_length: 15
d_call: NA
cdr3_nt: TGTGCCAGCGGTCCGTCCGGCGGGATCTCCTACGAGCAGTACTTC
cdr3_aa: CASGPSGGISYEQYF

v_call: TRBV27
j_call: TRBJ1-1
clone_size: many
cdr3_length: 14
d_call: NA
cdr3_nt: TGTGCCAGCAGTTTAGGGTTAGTGGGAACTGAAGCTTTCTTT
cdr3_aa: CASSLGLVGTEAFF

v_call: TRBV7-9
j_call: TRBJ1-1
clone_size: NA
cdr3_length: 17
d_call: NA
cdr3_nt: TGTGCCAGCAGCTCCCAACCCCTATTGGGGGCTGTGGGTGAAGCTTTCTTT
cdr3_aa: CASSSQPLLGAVGEAFF

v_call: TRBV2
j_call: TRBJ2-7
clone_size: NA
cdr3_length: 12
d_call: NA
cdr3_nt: TGTGTCACCAACCTTACCCCCTACGAGCAGTACTTC
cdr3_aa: CVTNLTPYEQYF

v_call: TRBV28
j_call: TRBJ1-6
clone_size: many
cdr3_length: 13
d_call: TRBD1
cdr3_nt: TGTGCCAGCAATGGACAGGGGGATTCACCCCTCCACTTT
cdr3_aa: CASNGQGDSPLHF

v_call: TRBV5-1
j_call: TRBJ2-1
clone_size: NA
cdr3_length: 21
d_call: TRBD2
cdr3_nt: TGCGCCAGCAGCTTGGTTGGGGGACTAGCGGGCGTAATAAGCTCCTACAATGAGCAGTTCTTC
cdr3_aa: CASSLVGGLAGVISSYNEQFF

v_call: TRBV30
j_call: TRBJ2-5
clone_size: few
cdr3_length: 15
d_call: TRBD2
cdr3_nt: TGTGCCTGGAGTGTTGGCACTAGCGGGAGCGAGACCCAGTACTTC
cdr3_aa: CAWSVGTSGSETQYF

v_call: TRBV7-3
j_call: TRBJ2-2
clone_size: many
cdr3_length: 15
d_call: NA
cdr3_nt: TGTGCCAGCAGCGCCGGTGGGGTGGTCACCGGGGAGCTGTTTTTT
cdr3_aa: CASSAGGVVTGELFF

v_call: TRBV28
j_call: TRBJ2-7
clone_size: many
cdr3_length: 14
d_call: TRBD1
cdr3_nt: TGTGCCACCCACCGGGACAGGGTGGTAAACGAGCAGTACTTC
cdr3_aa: CATHRDRVVNEQYF

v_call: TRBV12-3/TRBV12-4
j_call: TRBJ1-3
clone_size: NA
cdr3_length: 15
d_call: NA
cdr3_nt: TGTGCCAGCAGTTTCCGGGCCGTATCTGGAAACACCATATATTTT
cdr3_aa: CASSFRAVSGNTIYF

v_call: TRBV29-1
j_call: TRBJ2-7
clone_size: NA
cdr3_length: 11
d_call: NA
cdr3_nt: TGCAGCGCCCGAGGGTACTACGAGCAGTACTTC
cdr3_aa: CSARGYYEQYF

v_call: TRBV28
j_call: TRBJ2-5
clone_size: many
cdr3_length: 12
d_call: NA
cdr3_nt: TGTGCCAGCAGTCGACTAGAAGAGACCCAGTACTTC
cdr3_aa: CASSRLEETQYF

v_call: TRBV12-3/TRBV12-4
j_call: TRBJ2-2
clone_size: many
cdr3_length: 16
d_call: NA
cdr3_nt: TGTGCCAGCAGTTTTCGCCGACAGGTGAACACCGGGGAGCTGTTTTTT
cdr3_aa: CASSFRRQVNTGELFF

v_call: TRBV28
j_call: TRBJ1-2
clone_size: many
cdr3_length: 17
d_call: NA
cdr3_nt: TGTGCCAGCAGTTTTTCGATGGGCGACAGTTTCTTATATGGCTACACCTTC
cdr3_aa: CASSFSMGDSFLYGYTF

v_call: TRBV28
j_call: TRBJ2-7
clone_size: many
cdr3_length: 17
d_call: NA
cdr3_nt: TGTGCCAGCAGTTTATCCCTCACAGGCCCCCTCTCCTACGAGCAGTACTTC
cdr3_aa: CASSLSLTGPLSYEQYF

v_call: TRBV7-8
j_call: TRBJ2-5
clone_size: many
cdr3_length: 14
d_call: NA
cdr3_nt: TGTGCCAGCAGCTTAGGTTCGGTCCAAGAGACCCAGTACTTC
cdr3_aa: CASSLGSVQETQYF

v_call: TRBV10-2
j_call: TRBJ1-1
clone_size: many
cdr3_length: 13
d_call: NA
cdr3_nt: TGCGCCACCGGGGAGGAAATGAACACTGAAGCTTTCTTT
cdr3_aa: CATGEEMNTEAFF

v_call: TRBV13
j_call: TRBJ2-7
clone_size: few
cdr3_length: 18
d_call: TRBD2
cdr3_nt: TGTGCCAGCAGCTACGGACTAGCGGGAGATCACGCTAGGGACGAGCAGTACTTC
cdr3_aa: CASSYGLAGDHARDEQYF

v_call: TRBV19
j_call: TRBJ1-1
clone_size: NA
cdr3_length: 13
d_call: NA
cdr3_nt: TGTGCCAGTAGTGGTGTTTCGGGCACTGAAGCTTTCTTT
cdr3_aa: CASSGVSGTEAFF

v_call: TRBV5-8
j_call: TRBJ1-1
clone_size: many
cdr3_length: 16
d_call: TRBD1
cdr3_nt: TGTGCCAGCAGGGGCCTGGGGCAGGGACAGGGCACTGAAGCTTTCTTT
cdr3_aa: CASRGLGQGQGTEAFF

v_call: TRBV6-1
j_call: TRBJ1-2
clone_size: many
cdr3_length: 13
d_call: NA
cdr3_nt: TGTGCCAGCAGTCCCCGACAAAAGGATGGCTACACCTTC
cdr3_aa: CASSPRQKDGYTF

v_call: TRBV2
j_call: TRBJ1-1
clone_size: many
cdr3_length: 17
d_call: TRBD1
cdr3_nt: TGTGCCAGCAGGGGCGCCGGGGACAGAACTCTCCCCACTGAAGCTTTCTTT
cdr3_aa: CASRGAGDRTLPTEAFF

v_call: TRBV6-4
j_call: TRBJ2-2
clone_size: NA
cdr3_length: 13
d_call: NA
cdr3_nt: TGTGCCAGCAGTGAGAAGGCCACCGGGGAGCTGTTTTTT
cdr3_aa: CASSEKATGELFF

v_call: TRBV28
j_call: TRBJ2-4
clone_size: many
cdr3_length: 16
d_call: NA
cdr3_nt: TGTGCCAGCGAGAACAGAGGGGGGACCGCCAAAAACATTCAGTACTTC
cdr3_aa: CASENRGGTAKNIQYF

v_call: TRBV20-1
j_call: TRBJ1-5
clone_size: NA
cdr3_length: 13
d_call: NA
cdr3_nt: TGCAGTGCTAAGACTGGCTCCAATCAGCCCCAGCATTTT
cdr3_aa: CSAKTGSNQPQHF

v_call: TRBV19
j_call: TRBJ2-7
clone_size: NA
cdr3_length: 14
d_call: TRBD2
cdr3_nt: TGTGCCAGTAGTGACGGCGGGAGCAAGTACGAGCAGTACTTC
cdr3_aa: CASSDGGSKYEQYF

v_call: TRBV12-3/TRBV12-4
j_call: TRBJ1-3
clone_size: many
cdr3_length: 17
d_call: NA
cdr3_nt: TGTGCCAGCAGTTGGCAGGGCCCTTCTCTCTCTGGAAACACCATATATTTT
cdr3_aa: CASSWQGPSLSGNTIYF

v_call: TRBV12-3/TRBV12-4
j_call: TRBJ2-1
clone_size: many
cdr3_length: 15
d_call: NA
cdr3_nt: TGTGCCAGCAGTTTAATGGAATTGTCCTACAATGAGCAGTTCTTC
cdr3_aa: CASSLMELSYNEQFF

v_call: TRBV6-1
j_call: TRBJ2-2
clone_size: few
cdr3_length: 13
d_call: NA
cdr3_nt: TGTGCCAGCAGTCGCCTACCCACCGGGGAGCTGTTTTTT
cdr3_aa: CASSRLPTGELFF

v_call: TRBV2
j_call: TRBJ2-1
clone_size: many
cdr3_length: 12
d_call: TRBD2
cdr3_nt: TGTGCCAGCAGTGAGTCAGGGACTAGTAAATTCTTC
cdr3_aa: CASSESGTSKFF

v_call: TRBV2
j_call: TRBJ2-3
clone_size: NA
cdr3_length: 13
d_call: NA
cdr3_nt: TGTGCCAGCAACCCGCAGGGGTCAGATACGCAGTATTTT
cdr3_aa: CASNPQGSDTQYF

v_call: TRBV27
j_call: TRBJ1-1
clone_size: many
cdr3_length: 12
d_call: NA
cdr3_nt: TGTGCCAGCAGACGTTTGAACACTGAAGCTTTCTTT
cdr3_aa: CASRRLNTEAFF

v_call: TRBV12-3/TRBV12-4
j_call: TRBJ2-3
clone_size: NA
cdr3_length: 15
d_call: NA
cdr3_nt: TGTGCCAGTCTACCCGGAGACAGCATTTTAGATACGCAGTATTTT
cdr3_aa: CASLPGDSILDTQYF

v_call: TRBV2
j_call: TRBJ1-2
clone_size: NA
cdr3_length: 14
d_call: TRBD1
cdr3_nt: TGTGCCAGCAGAGGACAGGTTCTAAACTATGGTTTCACCTTC
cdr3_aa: CASRGQVLNYGFTF

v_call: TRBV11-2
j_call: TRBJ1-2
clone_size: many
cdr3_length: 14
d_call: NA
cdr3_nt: TGTGCCAGCACCCGTGCGGGGGGGGAGTCTGGCTACACCTTC
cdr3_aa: CASTRAGGESGYTF

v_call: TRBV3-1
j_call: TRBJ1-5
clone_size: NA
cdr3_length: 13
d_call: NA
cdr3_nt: TGTGCCAGTAGGGGAAGTTGGAATCAGCCCCAGCATTTT
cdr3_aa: CASRGSWNQPQHF

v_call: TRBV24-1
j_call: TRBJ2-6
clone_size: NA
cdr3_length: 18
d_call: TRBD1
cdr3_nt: TGTGCCACCAGTGACCCCGGACAGGGGGAGACCGGGGCCAACGTCCTGACTTTC
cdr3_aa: CATSDPGQGETGANVLTF

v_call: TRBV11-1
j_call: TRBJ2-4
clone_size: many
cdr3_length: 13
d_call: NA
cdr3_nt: TGTGCCAGCAGCTCGACAGGAATGAACATTCAGTACTTC
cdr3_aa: CASSSTGMNIQYF

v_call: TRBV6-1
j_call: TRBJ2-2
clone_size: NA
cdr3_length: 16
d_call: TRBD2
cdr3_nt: TGTGCCAGCAGATATAGCGGGAGCGTTCGCACCGGGGAGCTGTTTTTT
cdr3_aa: CASRYSGSVRTGELFF

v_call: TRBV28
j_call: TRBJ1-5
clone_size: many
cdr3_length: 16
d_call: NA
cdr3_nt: TGTGCCAGCATTCCAGGGACGGCAAATAGCAATCAGCCCCAGCATTTT
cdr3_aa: CASIPGTANSNQPQHF

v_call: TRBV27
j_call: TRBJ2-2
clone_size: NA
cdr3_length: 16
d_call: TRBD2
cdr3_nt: TGTGCCAGCAGTTTATCTTTTGTAGCGGGAGTCGGGGAGCTGTTTTTT
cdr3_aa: CASSLSFVAGVGELFF

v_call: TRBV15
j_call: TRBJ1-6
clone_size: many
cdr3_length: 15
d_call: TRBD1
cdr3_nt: TGTGCCACCAGCGCCGGGACAGCCCTAAATTCACCCCTCCACTTT
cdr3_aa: CATSAGTALNSPLHF

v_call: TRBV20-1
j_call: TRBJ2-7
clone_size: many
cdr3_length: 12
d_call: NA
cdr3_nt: TGCAGTGCTCATTCCACAGGATACGAGCAGTACTTC
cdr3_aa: CSAHSTGYEQYF

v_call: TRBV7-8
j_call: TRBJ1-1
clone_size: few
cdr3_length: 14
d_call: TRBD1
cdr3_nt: TGTGCCAGCAGCTCCTGGACAGGGGGCACTGAAGCTTTCTTT
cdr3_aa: CASSSWTGGTEAFF

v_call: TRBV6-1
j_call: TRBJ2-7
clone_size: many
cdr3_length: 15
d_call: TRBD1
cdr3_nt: TGTGCCAGCTTCCCTAAGACAGGGGGTAGCAACGAGCAGTACTTC
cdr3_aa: CASFPKTGGSNEQYF

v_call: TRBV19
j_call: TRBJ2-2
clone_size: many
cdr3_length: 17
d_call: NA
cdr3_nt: TGTGCCAGTAGTACGTTGTCGGACTTTCCCTATACCGGGGAGCTGTTTTTT
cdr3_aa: CASSTLSDFPYTGELFF

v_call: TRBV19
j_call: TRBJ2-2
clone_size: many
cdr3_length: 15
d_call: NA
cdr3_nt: TGTGCCAGTAAAACCGGGACATCGAACACCGGGGAGCTGTTTTTT
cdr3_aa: CASKTGTSNTGELFF

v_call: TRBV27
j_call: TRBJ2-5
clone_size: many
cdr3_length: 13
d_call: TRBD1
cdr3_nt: TGTGCCAGCAGAGAGACAGGGCGAGAGACCCAGTACTTC
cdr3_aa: CASRETGRETQYF

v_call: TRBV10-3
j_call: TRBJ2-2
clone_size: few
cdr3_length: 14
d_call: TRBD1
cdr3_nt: TGTGCCATCAAGCGGACAGGGGACACCGGGGAGCTGTTTTTT
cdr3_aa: CAIKRTGDTGELFF